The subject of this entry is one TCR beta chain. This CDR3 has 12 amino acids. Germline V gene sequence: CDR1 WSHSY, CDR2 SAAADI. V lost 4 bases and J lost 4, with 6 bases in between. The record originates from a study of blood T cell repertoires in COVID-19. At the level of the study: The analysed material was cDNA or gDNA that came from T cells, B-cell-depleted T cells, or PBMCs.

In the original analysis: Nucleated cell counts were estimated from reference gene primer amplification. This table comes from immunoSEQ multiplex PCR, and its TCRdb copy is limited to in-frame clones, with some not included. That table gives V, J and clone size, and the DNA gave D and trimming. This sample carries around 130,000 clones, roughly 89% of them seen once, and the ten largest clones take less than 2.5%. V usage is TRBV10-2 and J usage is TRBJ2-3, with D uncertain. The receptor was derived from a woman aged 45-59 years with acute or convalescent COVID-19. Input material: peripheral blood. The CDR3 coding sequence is TGCGCCAGCAGTGCCTCTCCAGATACGCAGTATTTT. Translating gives CASSASPDTQYF.